The clone carrying this T cell receptor (beta chain) was detected ten times or more. The antigen is unknown. Attachment of unique molecular identifiers to individual cDNA molecules was performed. MiXCR was run by TCRdb on the 5' RACE reads, yielding one entry per CDR3 protein. The table has 46,000 or so distinct CDR3 sequences, over 10% seen once. V was pared by 6 bases and J by 3 bases, with 8 bases of the junction left unmatched. Germline values: CDR1 SQVTM, CDR2 ANQGSEA. The CDR3 is 14 amino acids. The sample is drawn from a study of early T cells in non-severe SARS-CoV-2 infection. Study-level information: Chains stayed unpaired after sequencing of bulk RNA from unsorted whole blood. Notes on the study in general: Private and CD4 specificities were missed by VDJdb matching, skewed to anti-spike CD8.

This TCR derives from an adult who was a healthcare worker with PCR-confirmed SARS-CoV-2 infection or an uninfected control (not recorded which). Sequences were obtained from whole blood. V is TRBV29-1 and J is TRBJ1-5, with TRBD1 matching over 7 bases. CDR3 region: CSVGGRGINQPQHF. CDR3 bases: TGCAGCGTCGGAGGCAGGGGGATCAATCAGCCCCAGCATTTT.